This entry features one T cell receptor beta chain sequence. As handled by the study authors: Amplified reference gene primers provided the basis for estimating nucleated cell counts. Sequencing was performed with immunoSEQ multiplex PCR; in TCRdb, only in-frame clones are kept and a portion is missing. D and trimming come from the DNA, and the V and J calls and clone size come from that table. The repertoire consists of about 240,000 clones, with around 87% occurring once and the leading ten covering just over 7%. The data are from a study of blood T cell repertoires in COVID-19. Across the study: Donors in the United States, Italy and Spain gave samples during acute or convalescent COVID-19. Nucleic acid was either cDNA or gDNA, and it came from T cells, B-cell-depleted T cells, or PBMCs.

Germline-derived CDR1 and CDR2 are SGHNT and YYREEE (reference sequence). The germline V and J ends were trimmed by 0 bases and 0 bases, with 11 bases remaining between them. The CDR3 is made up of 16 amino acids. The chain employs TRBV5-4 and TRBJ2-3, with D possibly matching TRBD2 (6 bases). Sequenced input: peripheral blood. This TCR derives from a man in his fifties or sixties who had recovered from COVID-19. The CDR3 nucleotides read TGTGCCAGCAGCTTGGGGGCGGGGACTAGCACAGATACGCAGTATTTT. It codes for CASSLGAGTSTDTQYF.